Listed here are 31 T cell receptor beta chains from one sample, sequenced in a study of response to subunit inactivated influenza vaccine. One entry per CDR3 protein, called by TCRdb with MiXCR from the RT-PCR reads. This sample carries about 610,000 distinct CDR3 sequences, approximately 15% of them seen once, and the ten largest clones take over 8.5%. The specimen was PBMCs from blood, collected 11 to 12 days after vaccination. The source of these receptors is a middle-aged man who received an inactivated influenza vaccine.

This clonotype was seen a handful of times. The chain links TRBV29-1 to TRBJ1-2; D unresolved. Germline assignment: CDR1 SQVTM and CDR2 ANQGSEA. V was clipped by 1 base and J by 13 bases, with 10 bases between them. CDR3 length: 10 residues. The CDR3 coding sequence is TGCAGCGTTGAAGGGCCGCTGTTCACCTTC. This encodes CSVEGPLFTF. The entire variable domain, with the rest obtained from reference TRBV29-1 and TRBJ1-2, is as follows: SAVISQKPSRDICQRGTSLTIQCQVDSQVTMMFWYRQQPGQSLTLIATANQGSEATYESGFVIDKFPISRPNLTFSTLTVSNMSPEDSSIYLCSVEGPLFTFGSGTRLTVV.

This clonotype showed up just a few times. J is TRBJ2-7 and V is TRBV7-9; D is unresolved. With 2 bases removed from V and 7 bases from J, the gap between germline ends came to 12 bases. In germline, CDR1 is SEHNR, CDR2 FQNEAQ (reference sequence). The CDR3 totals 13 residues. CDR3 region: CASSLSGQAEQYF. The DNA of the CDR3 is TGTGCCAGCAGCTTATCCGGGCAGGCTGAGCAGTACTTC.

The chain links TRBV6-2 or TRBV6-3 to TRBJ2-3; TRBD1 agrees at 9 bases. The CDR3 runs to 18 residues. The germline V gene has CDR1 MNHEY and CDR2 SVGEGT. V shed 2 bases and J 0 bases; nucleotides not matched to a gene: 9. For the CDR3, the DNA is TGTGCCAGCAGTTACACCTACGGACAGGGGCCAAGCACAGATACGCAGTATTTT. Translating gives CASSYTYGQGPSTDTQYF.

This clonotype was observed a few times. This chain connects TRBV27 to TRBJ2-7, with 12 bases identical to TRBD2. Per the germline V gene, CDR1 is MNHEY and CDR2 is SMNVEV (reference sequence). This CDR3 has 15 residues. Trimming took 3 bases from V and 4 from J; bases not matched to a gene: 4. CDR3 residues: CASSFRLAGGYEQYF. The DNA of the CDR3 is TGTGCCAGCAGTTTTAGGCTAGCGGGAGGGTACGAGCAGTACTTC.

The chain combines TRBV9 with TRBJ2-7, with 9 bases lining up with TRBD1. Germline values: CDR1 SGDLS, CDR2 YYNGEE. V was pared by 3 bases and J by 2 bases, with 6 bases of the junction left unmatched. The CDR3 totals 15 residues. CDR3 DNA: TGTGCCAGCAGCGCATACGACAGGGGGACCTACGAGCAGTACTTC. It codes for CASSAYDRGTYEQYF. The complete variable domain, with remaining parts taken from reference TRBV9 and TRBJ2-7, reads DSGVTQTPKHLITATGQRVTLRCSPRSGDLSVYWYQQSLDQGLQFLIQYYNGEERAKGNILERFSAQQFPDLHSELNLSSLELGDSALYFCASSAYDRGTYEQYFGPGTRLTVT.

This clonotype was counted a few times. The rearrangement joins TRBV19 to TRBJ1-4; tentatively, D is TRBD1 (5 bases). The CDR3 is 11 residues long. V lost 6 bases and J 10 bases, leaving 9 bases between the germline ends. Germline V lookup: CDR1 LNHDA, CDR2 SQIVND (reference sequence). CDR3 sequence: CASRQDVKLFF. The CDR3 region has the DNA TGTGCCAGTAGACAGGATGTAAAACTGTTTTTT.

This clonotype has only a few counts. The chain uses TRBV5-1 and TRBJ2-1; maybe TRBD2 (5 bases). Germline V gene data show CDR1 as SGHRS and CDR2 as YFSETQ. Trimming pared 6 bases from V and 1 base from J, leaving 11 bases between. This CDR3 is 14 amino acids long. Here the CDR3 reads CASTERTSYNEQFF. CDR3 DNA sequence: TGCGCCAGCACTGAGCGGACGTCCTACAATGAGCAGTTCTTC.

CDR3 DNA sequence: TGTGCCAGCAGGCCGCCGGGCGGGAGGTACGATGAGCAGTTCTTC. Encoded protein: CASRPPGGRYDEQFF. The chain couples TRBV3-1 to TRBJ2-1, with 8 nucleotides matching TRBD2. Unmatched junction bases numbered 12, after V lost 6 bases and J lost 8 bases. Looked up from germline, CDR1 is LGHDT and CDR2 is YNNKEL (reference sequence). The CDR3 totals 15 residues.

As regards this clonotype: The junction differs from germline at one of its ends, possibly a read error. The J gene is TRBJ2-3, the V gene TRBV27; the D gene is possibly TRBD2 (7 bases). Germline V CDR1 and CDR2: MNHEY, SMNVEV (reference sequence). The CDR3 runs 14 residues. The CDR3 bases are TGTGCCGGCAGTTGGCGGGGGCCGACAGATACGCAGTATTTT. It codes for CAGSWRGPTDTQYF.

V and J are TRBV21-1 and TRBJ2-2; TRBD2, the D gene given by the table, was not confirmed from the DNA. TRBV21-1 is assigned pseudogene status. This CDR3 region has 16 residues. The CDR3 DNA sequence: TGTGCCAGCAGCAAAGTAGGAGGGCCGTGCACCGGGGAGCTGTTTTTT. As protein: CASSKVGGPCTGELFF.

The chain has TRBV7-2 and TRBJ2-5; 7 nucleotides match TRBD2. The CDR3 is 14 amino acids. Trimming removed 4 bases from V and 1 base from J; junction bases left unmatched: 3. CDR1 SGHTA and CDR2 FQGNSA come from the germline V gene. CDR3 sequence: CASSCLAVQETQYF. As DNA, the CDR3 is TGTGCCAGCAGCTGTCTAGCGGTCCAAGAGACCCAGTACTTC.

This clonotype has only a few counts. V gene TRBV4-1 combines with J gene TRBJ1-6; D not certain. Per the germline V gene, CDR1 is MGHRA and CDR2 is YSYEKL. CDR3 length equals 16 residues. Trimming shortened V by 1 base and J by 7 bases, and 14 bases separated the two germline ends. CDR3 sequence: CASSQAEGIGNSPLHF. The DNA of the CDR3 is TGCGCCAGCAGCCAAGCAGAAGGGATCGGGAATTCACCCCTCCACTTT.

This clonotype was counted between two and nine times. The CDR3 here is CASTSGLAGETQYF. CDR3 bases: TGTGCCAGCACCTCGGGACTAGCGGGAGAGACCCAGTACTTC. V and J are TRBV12-3 or TRBV12-4 and TRBJ2-5; 12 bases are a match to TRBD2. This CDR3 is built from 14 residues. Unmatched junction bases numbered 4, after V lost 7 bases and J lost 4 bases.

Only a few counts were recorded for this clonotype. CDR3 in amino acids: CSAGAGDGELFF. The CDR3 bases are TGCAGTGCTGGGGCGGGGGACGGGGAGCTGTTTTTT. The chain carries TRBV20-1 and TRBJ2-2, with TRBD2 identical over 7 bases. The CDR3 is 12 residues long. J lost 7 bases, V lost 5 bases, and 4 bases had no gene match. Germline CDR1 is DFQATT and CDR2 is SNEGSKA (reference sequence).

This clonotype was seen more than once but under ten times. The chain uses TRBV6-2 or TRBV6-3 and TRBJ2-3, with D perhaps TRBD1 or TRBD2 (6 bases each). Germline V gene lookup returns CDR1 MNHEY and CDR2 SVGEGT. V was trimmed by 1 base and J by 2 bases, leaving 13 bases between them. The length of the CDR3 is 16 residues. The CDR3 coding sequence is TGTGCCAGCAGTTACTGGGGGGCGCTCAACACAGATACGCAGTATTTT. Translating gives CASSYWGALNTDTQYF.

This clonotype was counted ten times or more. The V call is TRBV29-1, the J call TRBJ2-3; D tentatively reads TRBD1 or TRBD2 (6 bases each). This CDR3 spans 15 amino acids. Germline V gene sequence: CDR1 SQVTM, CDR2 ANQGSEA. Trimming cost V 7 bases and J 3 bases, with 20 bases left between them. The CDR3 DNA is TGCAGCGCTGGAGGGGGAGAGATTCCTACAGATACGCAGTATTTT. Translated: CSAGGGEIPTDTQYF.

The chain recombines TRBV6-5 with TRBJ2-7, with 14 bases matching TRBD2. After removal of 2 bases from V and 7 bases from J, the junction contained 10 bases not matched to a gene. Germline V gene lookup returns CDR1 MNHEY and CDR2 SVGAGI. This CDR3 region has 17 residues. CDR3 nucleotides: TGTGCCAGCAGTTACAGTCCTCCGGGACTAGCGGGGGTGGAGCAGTACTTC. Translating it yields CASSYSPPGLAGVEQYF.

The J gene is TRBJ2-3, the V gene TRBV30, with D possibly TRBD1 on 5 matching bases. The length of the CDR3 is 14 residues. The germline CDR1 and CDR2 sequences are GTSNPN and SVGIG (reference sequence). Deletions cut 8 bases from V and 0 bases from J, with 15 bases between. CDR3 coding DNA: TGTGCCGTCTCCCAGGGTGGTAGCACAGATACGCAGTATTTT. Translated: CAVSQGGSTDTQYF.

This clonotype was seen at least ten times. J is TRBJ2-7 and V is TRBV20-1; the D gene could be TRBD1 or TRBD2 (5 bases each). Germline V gives CDR1 DFQATT, CDR2 SNEGSKA (reference sequence). The CDR3 loop spans 12 amino acids. Trimming cost V 6 bases and J 4 bases, with 13 bases left between them. CDR3 residues: CSATRDLYEQYF. The DNA of the CDR3 is TGCAGTGCCACCCGGGACCTTTACGAGCAGTACTTC.

This clonotype showed up just a few times. This chain uses TRBV28 with TRBJ1-1, with D unresolved. The germline V gene encodes CDR1 MDHEN and CDR2 SYDVKM. There are 15 residues in the CDR3. The V end lost 4 bases, the J end lost 5 bases, and 17 bases lay between the germline ends. The CDR3 here is CASSSPVKQWTEAFF. CDR3 in DNA: TGTGCCAGCAGTTCTCCAGTGAAACAATGGACTGAAGCTTTCTTT.

Notes on this clonotype: This may be a read error: a much more frequent sequence differs by one nucleotide. The rearrangement links TRBV28 to TRBJ2-1, with TRBD1 matching 7 bases. The CDR3 is made up of 15 amino acids. The germline CDR1 and CDR2 sequences are MDHEN and SYDVKM. DNA for the CDR3: TGTGCCAGCACTTTACCAGGGGGCTCCTACAATGAGCAGTTCTTC. Translated, it gives CASTLPGGSYNEQFF.

This clonotype was detected once. The V gene is TRBV30, the J gene TRBJ2-3; 8 bases are a match to TRBD1. V gave up 4 bases and J gave up 3 bases; unmatched junction bases: 12. The CDR3 has 16 amino acids. The germline V gene has CDR1 GTSNPN and CDR2 SVGIG (reference sequence). The CDR3 here is CAWNSPRQGTTDTQYF. For the CDR3, the DNA is TGTGCCTGGAACTCACCGCGACAGGGGACTACAGATACGCAGTATTTT.

The chain carries TRBV12-3 or TRBV12-4 and TRBJ1-1; the D is unclear. Trimming removed 6 bases from V and 4 bases from J, with 15 bases in between. This CDR3 is built from 14 residues. The CDR3 reads CASSPRLRGTEAFF. In DNA, the CDR3 is TGTGCCAGCAGCCCCCGTCTTCGGGGCACTGAAGCTTTCTTT.

This clonotype was seen only a few times. The rearrangement links TRBV10-1 to TRBJ2-2, with D unclear. CDR1 and CDR2 (germline): WNHNN, SYGVQD (reference sequence). This CDR3 contains 13 residues. V shed 0 bases and J shed 7 bases, with 6 bases lying between them. The CDR3 loop is CASSESTVGELFF. CDR3 DNA sequence: TGCGCCAGCAGTGAGTCGACCGTCGGGGAGCTGTTTTTT.

The V and J genes are TRBV28 and TRBJ2-1; 9 bases fit TRBD1. The CDR3 sequence is 22 residues long. Germline lookup yields CDR1 MDHEN and CDR2 SYDVKM. Trimming removed 3 bases from V and 1 base from J; junction bases left unmatched: 22. The CDR3 is CASSFWSQLSTIQGASYNEQFF. The CDR3 DNA sequence: TGTGCCAGCAGTTTCTGGTCCCAACTCTCAACTATACAGGGGGCGTCCTACAATGAGCAGTTCTTC. The full variable domain, completed using reference TRBV28 and TRBJ2-1, is DVKVTQSSRYLVKRTGEKVFLECVQDMDHENMFWYRQDPGLGLRLIYFSYDVKMKEKGDIPEGYSVSREKKERFSLILESASTNQTSMYLCASSFWSQLSTIQGASYNEQFFGPGTRLTVL.

This CDR3 reads CASSQGHSGSYNEQFF. CDR3 in DNA: TGTGCCAGCAGCCAAGGACATAGCGGATCCTACAATGAGCAGTTCTTC. The chain has TRBV3-1 and TRBJ2-1, with D perhaps TRBD2 (6 bases). From germline, CDR1 is LGHDT and CDR2 YNNKEL (reference sequence). This CDR3 is built from 16 residues. V shed 1 base and J shed 1 base, with 11 bases lying between them.

This clonotype has just a few counts. V usage is TRBV20-1 and J usage is TRBJ2-1, with 10 nucleotides matching TRBD2. Germline V gene data show CDR1 as DFQATT and CDR2 as SNEGSKA (reference sequence). The length of the CDR3 is 14 residues. V lost 2 bases to trimming and J lost 6 bases; unmatched junction nucleotides: 4. The CDR3 coding sequence is TGCAGTGCTAGAATGGCTAGCGGGAGCAATGAGCAGTTCTTC. Translated, it gives CSARMASGSNEQFF.

The chain is built from TRBV20-1 and TRBJ1-5; D remains unclear. The germline V gene encodes CDR1 DFQATT and CDR2 SNEGSKA (reference sequence). The CDR3 is 16 amino acids. The ends were cut back, 0 bases at V and 2 bases at J, with 14 bases in the middle. The CDR3 spells CSARDFQLDGNQPQHF. Written as DNA, the CDR3 is TGCAGTGCTAGAGATTTCCAGTTAGACGGCAATCAGCCCCAGCATTTT.

The V and J genes are TRBV12-3 or TRBV12-4 and TRBJ2-1; 7 nucleotides line up with TRBD2. V gave up 5 bases and J gave up 5 bases; unmatched junction bases: 6. The CDR3 sequence is 14 residues long. CDR3 nucleotide sequence: TGTGCCAGCAGTGCCGGGACTACGAACAATGAGCAGTTCTTC. This codes for CASSAGTTNNEQFF.

The chain uses TRBV2 and TRBJ2-3, with TRBD2 as a possible D gene (6 bases). V shed 2 bases and J shed 14 bases, with 17 bases lying between them. Germline assignment: CDR1 SNHLY and CDR2 FYNNEI. The CDR3 runs to 13 residues. CDR3 amino acids: CASSEKVGTQPYF. CDR3 DNA: TGTGCCAGCAGTGAAAAGGTCGGGACTCAACCGTATTTT.

In its sample, this clonotype was seen a few times. V gene TRBV25-1 combines with J gene TRBJ2-5, with TRBD2 matching over 9 bases. Germline V gives CDR1 MGHDK, CDR2 SYGVNS. CDR3 length: 16 amino acids. V dropped 4 bases and J dropped 3; count of bases not matched to a gene: 9. The CDR3 sequence: CASSASPGLAKETQYF. CDR3 in DNA: TGTGCCAGCAGTGCCTCCCCCGGACTAGCGAAAGAGACCCAGTACTTC.